This T cell receptor (beta chain) was recorded in a study of tumor-infiltrating lymphocytes in primary liver carcinoma. Overall study: T1-T3 N0M0 was the stage of the tumors, which were about 4.2 to 11 cm across. Each of the samples returned roughly 3.5 to 7.13 million productive TCRbeta reads (a yield similar across tissue types).

Unsorted whole blood yielded blood RNA, and germline DNA was extracted as well. Chronic HBV infection, which was untreated, was present in the patients. This clonotype was recorded only once. The CDR3 has 17 amino acids. From germline, CDR1 is SGHRS and CDR2 YFSETQ. Trimming took 4 bases from V and 4 from J; bases not matched to a gene: 11. The authors made TCR beta cDNA from around 500 ng total RNA with a constant-region primer. Libraries of TCR beta came from three nested multiplex PCR rounds with slightly modified ARM-PCR. TRBV1-TRBV30 forward primers paired with a C-beta reverse primer were used in the first two PCR rounds, which ran roughly 9 cycles each. Each CDR3 protein gets one entry after TCRdb re-called the multiplex PCR reads with MiXCR. This table has 300,000 to 350,000 distinct CDR3 sequences, around three fifths appearing once.

Sequenced input: peripheral blood. The V and J genes are TRBV5-1 and TRBJ2-5, with 12 nucleotides matching TRBD2. The sequence was obtained from a woman aged 25 to 39 with primary liver carcinoma and hepatitis B virus infection. CDR3 in DNA: TGCGCCAGCAGCGCCCAGCCGACTAGCGGGAGCGCAGAGACCCAGTACTTC. This codes for CASSAQPTSGSAETQYF.